These 10 T cell receptor beta chains were sequenced from one sample in a study of patients and donors after allogeneic stem cell transplantation. TCRdb re-analysed the RT-PCR reads in MiXCR, keeping a single row per CDR3 protein. Here the sample spans about 24,000 distinct CDR3 sequences, 35% to 45% being singletons. Sequencing input: blood, either unsorted or a sorted T cell fraction (not recorded which). The receptors stem from a human donor who was either an allogeneic HSCT recipient or a stem cell or donor lymphocyte infusion donor (not recorded which). It is not recorded whose cells these are; they may come from a transplant donor.

V is TRBV10-3 and J is TRBJ2-3; 12 bases align to TRBD2. Per the germline V gene, CDR1 is ENHRY and CDR2 is SYGVKD. This CDR3 comprises 16 residues. V gave up 7 bases and J gave up 3 bases; unmatched junction bases: 8. The CDR3 coding sequence is TGTGCCATCAAGCCTAGCGGGGGGGCAAGGACAGATACGCAGTATTTT. This sequence encodes CAIKPSGGARTDTQYF.

In its sample, this clonotype was seen a few times. J is TRBJ2-1 and V is TRBV5-1; unclear D gene. The CDR3 has 14 amino acids. Per germline, CDR1 SGHRS and CDR2 YFSETQ. V lost 7 bases and J 0 bases, leaving 11 bases between the germline ends. This chain's CDR3 is CASDPLGSYNEQFF. Written as DNA, the CDR3 is TGCGCCAGCGACCCCTTGGGCTCCTACAATGAGCAGTTCTTC.

This sequence joins TRBV12-3 or TRBV12-4 and TRBJ2-5, with TRBD2 matching 8 bases. The CDR3 loop spans 15 amino acids. V lost 3 bases, J lost 5 bases, and 8 bases stayed unmatched. The CDR3 DNA reads TGTGCCAGCAGTTTGCTAGCGGGTCCTCCGGAGACCCAGTACTTC. Translation: CASSLLAGPPETQYF.

This sequence joins TRBV19 and TRBJ1-1; D unclear. The CDR3 runs to 13 residues. V was clipped by 2 bases and J by 11 bases, with 15 bases between them. Germline V gene data show CDR1 as LNHDA and CDR2 as SQIVND (reference sequence). Here the CDR3 DNA reads TGTGCCAGTAGTATACCCGACTCCAGAGGGGCTTTCTTT. It is translated as CASSIPDSRGAFF.

The chain recombines TRBV7-2 with TRBJ1-6; D is ambiguous. The CDR3 totals 18 residues. V gave up 5 bases and J gave up 0 bases, with 17 bases separating them. From germline, CDR1 is SGHTA and CDR2 FQGNSA. CDR3 amino acids: CASSPRGGRSSYNSPLHF. For the CDR3, the DNA is TGTGCCAGCAGCCCCCGGGGAGGGAGGAGCTCCTATAATTCACCCCTCCACTTT. The whole variable domain, remainder taken from reference TRBV7-2 and TRBJ1-6, is GAGVSQSPSNKVTEKGKDVELRCDPISGHTALYWYRQSLGQGLEFLIYFQGNSAPDKSGLPSDRFSAERTGGSVSTLTIQRTQQEDSAVYLCASSPRGGRSSYNSPLHFGNGTRLTVT.

The V call is TRBV12-3 or TRBV12-4, the J call TRBJ1-2, with D tentatively TRBD1 (6 bases). Between the trimmed V and J ends, which lost 0 bases and 8 bases, there was a span of 10 bases. The CDR3 sequence is 13 residues long. The CDR3 sequence is CASSLARGGGYTF. The CDR3 region has the DNA TGTGCCAGCAGTTTAGCCCGTGGGGGCGGCTACACCTTC.

V is TRBV12-3 or TRBV12-4 and J is TRBJ1-2, with D maybe TRBD1 (5 bases). V gave up 6 bases and J gave up 8 bases, with 16 bases separating them. The CDR3 covers 13 residues. The CDR3 sequence: CASRGADKGGYTF. The DNA of the CDR3 is TGTGCCAGCAGAGGGGCGGACAAGGGGGGCTACACCTTC.

This clonotype was counted between two and nine times. The V gene is TRBV20-1, the J gene TRBJ1-3; D may be TRBD1 (6 bases). Germline CDR1 and CDR2: DFQATT and SNEGSKA (reference sequence). The CDR3 contains 14 residues. Trimming shortened V by 2 bases and J by 2 bases, and 10 bases separated the two germline ends. CDR3 in amino acids: CSARYREAGNTIYF. CDR3 DNA: TGCAGTGCTAGATACAGGGAAGCTGGAAACACCATATATTTT.

The chain employs TRBV5-1 and TRBJ1-3; D gene unclear. The germline V gene encodes CDR1 SGHRS and CDR2 YFSETQ. V was shortened by 3 bases and J by 0 bases, with 7 bases between the two germline ends. The CDR3 covers 14 residues. In DNA form, the CDR3 reads TGCGCCAGCAGCTCCGATAACTCTGGAAACACCATATATTTT. Translating it yields CASSSDNSGNTIYF.

The chain links TRBV12-3 or TRBV12-4 to TRBJ2-1, with 8 bases aligning to TRBD2. Unmatched junction bases numbered 11, after V lost 4 bases and J lost 6 bases. The CDR3 is 16 residues long. For the CDR3, the DNA is TGTGCCAGCAGTTACCATACCGGGACTAGGCTCAATGAGCAGTTCTTC. It yields the protein CASSYHTGTRLNEQFF.